This TCR beta chain was obtained from a study of blood T cell repertoires in COVID-19. About the research overall: Samples of COVID-19 (acute and convalescent) were obtained from the United States, Italy and Spain. PBMCs, B-cell-depleted T cells, or T cells were the source of the cDNA or gDNA that made up the material.

The study recruited people aged roughly 18 to 100 years across roughly 25 US areas. Trimming took 3 bases from V and 3 from J, leaving 8 bases between them. The CDR3 is made up of 12 amino acids. Germline V gene sequence: CDR1 DFQATT, CDR2 SNEGSKA (reference sequence). Original handling: Estimates of nucleated cell counts were drawn from the amplification of reference gene primers. Measured with immunoSEQ multiplex PCR; TCRdb has only the in-frame clones, and not every one. The V and J calls and clone size were taken over from that table, and D and trimming were inferred from the DNA. This table holds some 360,000 clones, around nine tenths found once.

The receptor comes from a young woman who had been exposed to COVID-19. The sample consisted of PBMCs or T cells enriched from blood (not recorded which). The chain couples TRBV20-1 to TRBJ2-5; no clear D. The CDR3: CSASTSKETQYF. In DNA form, the CDR3 reads TGCAGTGCTAGTACCAGTAAAGAGACCCAGTACTTC.